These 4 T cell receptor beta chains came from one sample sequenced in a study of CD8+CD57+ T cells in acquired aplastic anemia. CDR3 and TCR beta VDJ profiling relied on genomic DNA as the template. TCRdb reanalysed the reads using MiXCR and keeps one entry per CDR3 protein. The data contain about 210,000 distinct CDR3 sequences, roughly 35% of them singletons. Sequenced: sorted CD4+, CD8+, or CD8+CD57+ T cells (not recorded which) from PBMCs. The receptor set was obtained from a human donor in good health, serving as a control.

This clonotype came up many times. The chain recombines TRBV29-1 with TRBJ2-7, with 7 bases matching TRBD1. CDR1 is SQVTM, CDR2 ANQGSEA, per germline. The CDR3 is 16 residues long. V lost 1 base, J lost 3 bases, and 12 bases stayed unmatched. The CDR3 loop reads CSVEVYRETGYYEQYF. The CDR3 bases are TGCAGCGTTGAAGTTTATCGCGAGACAGGGTACTACGAGCAGTACTTC.

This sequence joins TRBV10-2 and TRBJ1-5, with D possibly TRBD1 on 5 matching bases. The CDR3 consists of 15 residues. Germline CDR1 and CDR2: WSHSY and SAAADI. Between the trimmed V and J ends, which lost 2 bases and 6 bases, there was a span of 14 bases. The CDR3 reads CASSEVAGEVQPQHF. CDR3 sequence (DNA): TGCGCCAGCAGTGAGGTTGCGGGGGAGGTTCAGCCCCAGCATTTT.

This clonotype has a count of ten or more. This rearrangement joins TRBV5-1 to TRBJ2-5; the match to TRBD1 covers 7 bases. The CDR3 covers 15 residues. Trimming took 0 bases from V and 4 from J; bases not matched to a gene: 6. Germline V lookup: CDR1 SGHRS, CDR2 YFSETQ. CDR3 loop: CASSLEGATLETQYF. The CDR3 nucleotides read TGCGCCAGCAGCTTGGAGGGGGCGACGCTAGAGACCCAGTACTTC.

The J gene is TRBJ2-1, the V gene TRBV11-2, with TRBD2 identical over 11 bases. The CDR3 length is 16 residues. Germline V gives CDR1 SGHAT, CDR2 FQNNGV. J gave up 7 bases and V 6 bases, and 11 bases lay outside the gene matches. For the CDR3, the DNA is TGTGCCAGCAGTCGGACTAGCGGGTTATTTGGAAATGAGCAGTTCTTC. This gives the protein CASSRTSGLFGNEQFF.